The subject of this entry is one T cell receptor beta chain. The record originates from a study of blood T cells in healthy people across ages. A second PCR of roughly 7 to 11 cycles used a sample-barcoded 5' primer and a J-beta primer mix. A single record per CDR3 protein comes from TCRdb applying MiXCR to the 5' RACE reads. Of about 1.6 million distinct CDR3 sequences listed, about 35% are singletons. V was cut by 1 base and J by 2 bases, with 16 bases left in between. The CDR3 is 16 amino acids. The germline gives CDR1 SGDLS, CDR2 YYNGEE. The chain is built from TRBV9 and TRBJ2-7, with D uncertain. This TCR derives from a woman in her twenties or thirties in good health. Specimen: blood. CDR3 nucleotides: TGTGCCAGCAGCGTATCACCGGCGGTGGGGACCTACGAGCAGTACTTC. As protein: CASSVSPAVGTYEQYF.